The 2 T cell receptor beta chains below come from one sample, sequenced in a study of shared clonotypes between healthy human individuals. Profiling relied on immunoSEQ multiplex PCR, and the TCRdb table lists in-frame clones only, not all of them. The table has 2 million to 2.5 million clones, 93% seen once. What was sequenced was naive CD4+ T cells from PBMCs. Specified subset: CD45RA+ positively selected. These receptors all come from a man between 18 and 35 years old in good health. Some clones in this sample may be carry-over from other donors' samples.

This rearrangement joins TRBV5-1 to TRBJ2-2, with TRBD2 matching 9 bases. The germline V gene has CDR1 SGHRS and CDR2 YFSETQ. CDR3 length: 16 residues. The trim removed 0 bases at V and 5 bases at J, leaving 5 bases unmatched. CDR3 amino acids: CASSLGLAETTGELFF. CDR3 DNA: TGCGCCAGCAGCTTGGGACTAGCGGAGACTACCGGGGAGCTGTTTTTT.

The chain links TRBV11-2 to TRBJ2-7; perhaps TRBD2 as D (6 bases). In germline, CDR1 is SGHAT, CDR2 FQNNGV. The CDR3 is 14 amino acids. V dropped 2 bases and J dropped 2 bases, with 10 bases sitting between them. CDR3 in DNA: TGTGCCAGCAGCTTATTTAGCGGAACCTACGAGCAGTACTTC. Translating it yields CASSLFSGTYEQYF.